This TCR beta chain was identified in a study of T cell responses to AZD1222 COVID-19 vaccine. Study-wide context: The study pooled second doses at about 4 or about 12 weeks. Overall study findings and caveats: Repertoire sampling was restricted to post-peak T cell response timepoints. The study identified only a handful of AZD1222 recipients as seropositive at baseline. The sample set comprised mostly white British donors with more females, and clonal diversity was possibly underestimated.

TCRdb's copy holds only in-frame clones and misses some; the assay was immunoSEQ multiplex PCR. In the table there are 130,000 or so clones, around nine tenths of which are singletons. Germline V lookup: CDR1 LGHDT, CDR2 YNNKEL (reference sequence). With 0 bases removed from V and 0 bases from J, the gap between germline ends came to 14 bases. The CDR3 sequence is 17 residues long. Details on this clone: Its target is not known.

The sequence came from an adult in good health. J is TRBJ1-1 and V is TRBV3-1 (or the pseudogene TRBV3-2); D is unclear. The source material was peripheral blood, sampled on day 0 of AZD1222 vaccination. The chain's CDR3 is CASSQDEQTIMNTEAFF. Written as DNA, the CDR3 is TGTGCCAGCAGCCAAGATGAACAGACGATCATGAACACTGAAGCTTTCTTT.